These 5 T cell receptor beta chains were all obtained from the same sample, sequenced in a study of STAT5B mutations in CD4+ large granular lymphocyte leukemia. Produced via immunoSEQ multiplex PCR; TCRdb's table is partial and in-frame only. In the table there are 40,000 or so clones, more than 70% of which are singletons. Sequenced material: CD4+ T cells from blood buffy coats. These receptors all stem from a human donor in good health.

In its sample, this clone was seen once. The rearrangement uses TRBV5-1 and TRBJ2-7; 11 bases line up with TRBD2. CDR1 is SGHRS and CDR2 is YFSETQ in the germline V gene. The CDR3 extends over 14 amino acids. V shed 4 bases, J shed 5 bases, and the junction held 5 bases outside the gene matches. The chain's CDR3 is CASSLSGRVDEQYF. The CDR3 DNA follows: TGCGCCAGCAGCCTTAGCGGGAGGGTCGACGAGCAGTACTTC.

The chain has TRBV15 and TRBJ2-4; no firm D call. V was pared by 7 bases and J by 9 bases, with 19 bases between. The germline V gene has CDR1 LNHNV and CDR2 YYDKDF (reference sequence). The CDR3 spans 14 residues. CDR3 sequence reads: CATTFGAAAGIQYF. The CDR3 bases are TGTGCCACCACCTTTGGCGCGGCAGCAGGCATTCAGTACTTC.

CDR3 loop: CASSWTHGTPGGETQYF. In DNA, the CDR3 is TGTGCCAGCAGTTGGACCCACGGGACACCGGGGGGGGAGACCCAGTACTTC. This chain uses TRBV28 with TRBJ2-5; 8 bases match TRBD2. The CDR3 loop spans 17 amino acids. Per germline, CDR1 MDHEN and CDR2 SYDVKM. V shed 4 bases and J 5 bases; nucleotides not matched to a gene: 15.

The rearrangement joins TRBV6-5 to TRBJ2-2; tentatively, D is TRBD1 or TRBD2 (5 bases each). The CDR3 covers 15 residues. Germline CDR1 MNHEY, CDR2 SVGAGI. Trimming left V 8 bases short and J 0 bases short, with 13 bases between. The CDR3 region is CASRGTDANTGELFF. For the CDR3, the DNA is TGTGCCAGCCGAGGGACGGACGCGAACACCGGGGAGCTGTTTTTT.

The chain recombines TRBV2 with TRBJ2-4; tentative D call: TRBD1 (5 bases). Germline V lookup: CDR1 SNHLY, CDR2 FYNNEI. This CDR3 contains 16 residues. V was cut by 7 bases and J by 0 bases, with 16 bases left in between. CDR3 DNA: TGTGCCAGCACCCGACAGTCGGCCTTAGCCAAAAACATTCAGTACTTC. Translating gives CASTRQSALAKNIQYF.